This TCR beta chain was profiled in a study of blood T cell repertoires in COVID-19. Study context: The United States, Italy and Spain provided the acute and convalescent COVID-19 samples. Sources were T cells, B-cell-depleted T cells, or PBMCs; the material itself was cDNA or gDNA.

In the source study's methods: Reference gene primer amplification yielded estimated nucleated cell counts. Profiling relied on immunoSEQ multiplex PCR, and the TCRdb table lists in-frame clones only, not all of them. The V and J calls and the clone size are those of that table, but D and trimming were determined from the DNA. The table has roughly 200,000 clones, roughly 83% seen once. This CDR3 is 16 amino acids long. J gave up 4 bases and V 10 bases, and 10 bases lay outside the gene matches. Germline CDR1 WSHSY, CDR2 SAAADI. The Seattle patients, enrolled during active infection, were followed longitudinally.

This receptor was taken from a middle-aged woman with COVID-19, enrolled during active disease. Specimen: peripheral blood. This sequence joins TRBV10-2 and TRBJ2-2; 12 nucleotides match TRBD2. The CDR3 sequence is CATTSSGGAGTGELFF. CDR3 in DNA: TGCGCCACCACGTCTAGCGGGGGGGCAGGCACCGGGGAGCTGTTTTTT.